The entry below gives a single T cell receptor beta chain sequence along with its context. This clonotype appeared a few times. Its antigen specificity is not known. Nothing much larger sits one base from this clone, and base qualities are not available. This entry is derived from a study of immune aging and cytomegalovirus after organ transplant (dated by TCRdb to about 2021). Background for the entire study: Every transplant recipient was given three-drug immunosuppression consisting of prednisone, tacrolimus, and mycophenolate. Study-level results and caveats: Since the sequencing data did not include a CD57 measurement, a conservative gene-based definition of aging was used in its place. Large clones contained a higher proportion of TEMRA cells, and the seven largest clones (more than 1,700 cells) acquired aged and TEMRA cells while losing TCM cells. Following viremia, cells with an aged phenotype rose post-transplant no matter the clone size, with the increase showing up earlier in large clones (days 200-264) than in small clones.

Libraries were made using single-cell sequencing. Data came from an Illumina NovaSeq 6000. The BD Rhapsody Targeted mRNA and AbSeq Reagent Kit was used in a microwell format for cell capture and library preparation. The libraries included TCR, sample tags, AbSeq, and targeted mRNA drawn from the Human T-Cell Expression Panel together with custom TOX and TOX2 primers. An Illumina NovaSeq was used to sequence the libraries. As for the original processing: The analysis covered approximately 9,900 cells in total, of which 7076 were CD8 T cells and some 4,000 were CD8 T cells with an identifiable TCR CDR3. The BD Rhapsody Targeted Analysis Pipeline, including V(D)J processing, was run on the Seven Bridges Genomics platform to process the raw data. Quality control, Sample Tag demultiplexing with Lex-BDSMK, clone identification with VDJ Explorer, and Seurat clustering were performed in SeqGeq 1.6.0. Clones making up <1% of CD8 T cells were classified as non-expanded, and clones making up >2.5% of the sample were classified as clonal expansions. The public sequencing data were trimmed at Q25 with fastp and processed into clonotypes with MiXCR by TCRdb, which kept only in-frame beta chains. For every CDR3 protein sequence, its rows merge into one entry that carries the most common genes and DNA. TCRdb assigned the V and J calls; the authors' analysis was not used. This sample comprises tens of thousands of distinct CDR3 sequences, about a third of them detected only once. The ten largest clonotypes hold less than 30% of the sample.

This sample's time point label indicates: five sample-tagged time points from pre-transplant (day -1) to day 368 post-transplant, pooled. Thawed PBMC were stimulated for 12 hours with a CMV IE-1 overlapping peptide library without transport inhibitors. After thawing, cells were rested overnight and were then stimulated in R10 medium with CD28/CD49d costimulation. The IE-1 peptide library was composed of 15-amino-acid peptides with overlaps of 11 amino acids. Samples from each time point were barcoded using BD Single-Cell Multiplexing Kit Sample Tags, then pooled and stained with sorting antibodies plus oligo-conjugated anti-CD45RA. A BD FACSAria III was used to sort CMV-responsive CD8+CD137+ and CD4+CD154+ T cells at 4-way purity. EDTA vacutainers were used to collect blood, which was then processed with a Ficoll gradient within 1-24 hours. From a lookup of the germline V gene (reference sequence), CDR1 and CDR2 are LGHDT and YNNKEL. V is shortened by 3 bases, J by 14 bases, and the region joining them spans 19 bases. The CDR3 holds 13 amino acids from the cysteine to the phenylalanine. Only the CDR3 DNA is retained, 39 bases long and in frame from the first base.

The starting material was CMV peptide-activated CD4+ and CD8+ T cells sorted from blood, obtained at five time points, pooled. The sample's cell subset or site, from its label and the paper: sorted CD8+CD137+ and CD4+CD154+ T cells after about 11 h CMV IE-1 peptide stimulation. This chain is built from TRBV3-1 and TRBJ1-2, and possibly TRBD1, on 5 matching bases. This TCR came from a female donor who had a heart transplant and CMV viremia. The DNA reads TGTGCCAGCAGCCACCAGGTGTATGGGGACTCTACCTTC. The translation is CASSHQVYGDSTF.